Following are 5 T cell receptor beta chains from one sample sequenced in a study of T cells in localized non-small cell lung cancer. Data came from immunoSEQ multiplex PCR; TCRdb stores just in-frame clones and leaves some out. The table has about 2,800 clones, about a quarter seen once. This material consisted of lung tumor tissue, taken before any cancer treatment. These receptor sequences come from a female donor over 55 with stage I lung adenocarcinoma.

The chain links TRBV11-3 to TRBJ2-3; 10 bases are shared with TRBD2. CDR1 is SGHNT and CDR2 is YENEEA in the germline V gene. Trimming took 4 bases from V and 3 from J; bases not matched to a gene: 7. The CDR3 contains 16 residues. CDR3 residues: CASSSTAGGRTDTQYF. The CDR3 bases are TGTGCCAGCAGCTCGACAGCGGGGGGGCGAACAGATACGCAGTATTTT.

This clone was recorded a few times. The V and J genes are TRBV9 and TRBJ2-5; TRBD2 matches at 11 bases. Trimming at V came to 4 bases and at J to 4 bases, leaving 6 bases not matched to a gene. The CDR3 is 15 amino acids. Germline CDR1 reads SGDLS; CDR2 reads YYNGEE. The CDR3 bases are TGTGCCAGCAGCCCTGGGACTAGCGGAGGAGAGACCCAGTACTTC. Protein product: CASSPGTSGGETQYF.

This clone came up many times. The chain is built from TRBV11-3 and TRBJ2-3; D is uncertain. Trimming removed 5 bases from V and 0 bases from J, with 9 bases in between. This CDR3 has 14 amino acids. CDR1 is SGHNT and CDR2 is YENEEA in the germline V gene. The DNA of the CDR3 is TGTGCCAGCAGCACTTCGACTAGCACAGATACGCAGTATTTT. Protein sequence: CASSTSTSTDTQYF.

A few counts support this clone. V is TRBV2 and J is TRBJ1-5, with D possibly TRBD1 on 5 matching bases. Germline V gene lookup returns CDR1 SNHLY and CDR2 FYNNEI. The V gene lost 4 bases and the J gene lost 5 bases, with 12 bases spanning the gap. The CDR3 covers 14 residues. The CDR3 is CASSAERGYQPQHF. CDR3 coding DNA: TGTGCCAGCAGTGCTGAGAGGGGATATCAGCCCCAGCATTTT. Complete variable domain (other parts from reference TRBV2 and TRBJ1-5): EPEVTQTPSHQVTQMGQEVILRCVPISNHLYFYWYRQILGQKVEFLVSFYNNEISEKSEIFDDQFSVERPDGSNFTLKIRSTKLEDSAMYFCASSAERGYQPQHFGDGTRLSIL.

The gene calls are TRBV28 and TRBJ1-4, with TRBD1 as a possible D gene (5 bases). The CDR3 covers 14 residues. The V gene's germline CDR1 is MDHEN and CDR2 SYDVKM. Trimming shortened V by 8 bases and J by 6 bases, and 16 bases separated the two germline ends. The DNA for the CDR3 is TGTGCCAGCGGATCCTGGGCAGGGCATGAAAAACTGTTTTTT. Its translation is CASGSWAGHEKLFF.